This T cell receptor (beta chain) was identified in a study of neurological immune-mediated disorders. Unsorted libraries were derived from 2 million PBMCs stored at -80 C. General observations from the study: Private repertoires in all groups were suggested by the finding that expanded clones across subjects shared no CDR3 amino acid sequences. The multiple sclerosis repertoire cluster had no association with any clinical or MRI feature.

This CDR3 region has 15 residues. The J segment lost 3 bases and the V segment lost 4 bases, leaving 4 bases of the junction unmatched. Germline assignment: CDR1 DFQATT and CDR2 SNEGSKA (reference sequence). This clonotype was counted ten times or more. Its antigen is still unknown. TCRdb called the 5' RACE reads again in MiXCR, with one record for every CDR3 protein. Among tens of thousands of distinct CDR3 sequences listed, 3% to 4% were seen once. This sequence was found in a man between 40 and 49 years old with multiple sclerosis. The material sequenced was PBMCs. The chain combines TRBV20-1 with TRBJ2-3; TRBD2 agrees at 13 bases. The CDR3 protein is CSATRTSGRTDTQYF. The CDR3 DNA follows: TGCAGTGCTACAAGGACTAGCGGGAGAACAGATACGCAGTATTTT.